This TCR beta chain came from a study of cytomegalovirus exposure and HLA in healthy donors. Study background: Findings of an earlier analysis included roughly 110 million unique TCR beta sequences from about 180 million T cells.

This clone was detected once. Its antigen remains unidentified. This CDR3 is built from 15 residues. The germline CDR1 and CDR2 sequences are SSHAT and FNYEAQ (reference sequence). The trim removed 5 bases at V and 5 bases at J, leaving 10 bases unmatched. The PCR made use of 60 Vbeta and 13 Jbeta primers. Libraries were prepared by immunoSEQ multiplex PCR; TCRdb keeps only in-frame clonotypes and omits some of them. The sample has around 80,000 clones, over 65% seen once. General study results and limits: Confirmation in vitro established that a few CMV-associated chains were specific for CMV antigens. The majority of CMV-associated TCR beta chains were reported as apparently HLA-restricted in a later analysis. Whilst most TCR sequences proved rare, a subset of public TCRs occurred across many donors.

The source is a man aged 35-49 years in good health and CMV-seropositive. The chain has TRBV7-7 and TRBJ2-5, with TRBD1 identical over 8 bases. Sequencing was performed on PBMCs. The chain's CDR3 is CASSPTRGLGETQYF. The CDR3 region has the DNA TGTGCCAGCAGCCCGACCAGGGGGCTAGGTGAGACCCAGTACTTC.